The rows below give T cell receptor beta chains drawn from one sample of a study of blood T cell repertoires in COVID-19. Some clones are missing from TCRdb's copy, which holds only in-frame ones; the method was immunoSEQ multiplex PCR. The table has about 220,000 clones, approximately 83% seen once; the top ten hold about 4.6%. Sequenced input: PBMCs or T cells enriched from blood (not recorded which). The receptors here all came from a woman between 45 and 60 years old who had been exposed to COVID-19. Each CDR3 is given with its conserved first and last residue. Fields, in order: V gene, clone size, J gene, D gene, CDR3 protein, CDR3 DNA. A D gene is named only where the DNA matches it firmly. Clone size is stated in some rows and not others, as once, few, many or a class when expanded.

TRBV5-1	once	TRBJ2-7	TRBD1	CASSPTTGTGDEQYF	TGCGCCAGCAGCCCGACTACCGGGACAGGGGACGAGCAGTACTTC
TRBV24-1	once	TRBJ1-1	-	CATGGANTEAFF	TGTGCCACCGGGGGGGCGAACACTGAAGCTTTCTTT
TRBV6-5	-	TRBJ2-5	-	CASSNLRGTGRETQYF	TGTGCCAGCAGTAACTTACGAGGAACAGGGCGTGAGACCCAGTACTTC
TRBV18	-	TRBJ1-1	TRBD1	CASSETGGRTEAFF	TGTGCCAGCTCAGAGACAGGGGGCCGCACTGAAGCTTTCTTT
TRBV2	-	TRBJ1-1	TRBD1	CASSERTGMNTEAFF	TGTGCCAGCAGTGAGCGGACAGGAATGAACACTGAAGCTTTCTTT
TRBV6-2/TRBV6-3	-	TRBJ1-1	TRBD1	CASSTGQGWTEAFF	TGTGCCAGCAGCACAGGACAGGGTTGGACTGAAGCTTTCTTT
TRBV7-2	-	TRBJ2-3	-	CASSLDLTGTDTQYF	TGTGCCAGCAGCTTAGATTTGACAGGCACAGATACGCAGTATTTT
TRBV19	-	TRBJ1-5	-	CASSTTGNNQPQHF	TGTGCCAGTAGTACGACAGGTAACAATCAGCCCCAGCATTTT
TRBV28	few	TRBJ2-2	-	CASMRPNTGELFF	TGTGCCAGCATGAGGCCGAACACCGGGGAGCTGTTTTTT
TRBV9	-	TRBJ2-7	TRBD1	CASSVGQGPIYEQYF	TGTGCCAGCAGCGTCGGACAGGGGCCCATCTACGAGCAGTACTTC
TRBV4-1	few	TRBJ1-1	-	CASSQEQNRDTEAFF	TGCGCCAGCAGCCAAGAGCAGAACCGGGACACTGAAGCTTTCTTT
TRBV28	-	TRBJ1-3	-	CASSSSQVLGNTIYF	TGTGCCAGCAGTTCATCACAGGTACTTGGAAACACCATATATTTT
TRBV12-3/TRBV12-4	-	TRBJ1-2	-	CASSTYMGVGYTF	TGTGCCAGCAGTACATACATGGGAGTTGGCTACACCTTC
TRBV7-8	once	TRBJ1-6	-	CASSLDPHRAGDSPLHF	TGTGCCAGCAGCTTAGATCCGCACAGGGCCGGGGATTCACCCCTCCACTTT
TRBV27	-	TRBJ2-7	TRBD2	CASSSRGTYEQYF	TGTGCCAGCAGTTCGCGGGGGACCTACGAGCAGTACTTC
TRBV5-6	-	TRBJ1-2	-	CASSGAGNYGYTF	TGTGCCAGCAGCGGGGCTGGGAACTATGGCTACACCTTC
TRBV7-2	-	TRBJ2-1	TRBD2	CASSLYGTSGHNEQFF	TGTGCCAGCAGCTTATATGGGACTAGCGGGCACAATGAGCAGTTCTTC
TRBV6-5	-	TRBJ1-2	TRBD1	CASRATGETYGYTF	TGTGCCAGCAGGGCGACAGGGGAAACTTATGGCTACACCTTC
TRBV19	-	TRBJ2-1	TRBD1	CAASTGADEQFF	TGTGCCGCCTCGACAGGGGCCGATGAGCAGTTCTTC
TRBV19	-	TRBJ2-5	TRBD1	CASSIGTGGGVTQYF	TGTGCCAGTAGTATAGGAACAGGGGGTGGTGTGACCCAGTACTTC
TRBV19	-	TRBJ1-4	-	CASSPWGGATDEDEKLFF	TGTGCCAGTAGCCCCTGGGGGGGGGCGACCGACGAGGACGAAAAACTGTTTTTT
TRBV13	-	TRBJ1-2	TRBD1	CASTLSGGTAYGYTF	TGTGCCAGCACCCTGAGTGGAGGGACAGCTTATGGCTACACCTTC
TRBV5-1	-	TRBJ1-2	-	CASSLARADYGYTF	TGCGCCAGCAGCTTGGCCAGGGCAGACTATGGCTACACCTTC
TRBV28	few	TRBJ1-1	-	CASSLLGSGGAFF	TGTGCCAGCAGTTTACTGGGAAGCGGCGGAGCTTTCTTT
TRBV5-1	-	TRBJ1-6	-	CASSGGHVNSPLHF	TGCGCCAGCAGCGGGGGACACGTAAATTCACCCCTCCACTTT
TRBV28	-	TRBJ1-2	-	CASGQYYGYTF	TGTGCCAGCGGCCAGTACTATGGCTACACCTTC
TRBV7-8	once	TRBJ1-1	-	CASTRQVRMNTEAFF	TGTGCCAGCACAAGACAGGTTCGAATGAACACTGAAGCTTTCTTT
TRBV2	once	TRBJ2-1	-	CASSEATLYRGEQFF	TGTGCCAGCAGTGAAGCCACCCTCTACCGCGGTGAGCAGTTCTTC
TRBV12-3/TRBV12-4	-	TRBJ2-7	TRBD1	CASNLSGGDEQYF	TGTGCCAGCAACCTTTCAGGGGGCGACGAGCAGTACTTC
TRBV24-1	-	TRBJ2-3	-	CATSDLGGAHHTDTQYF	TGTGCCACCAGTGATCTTGGCGGGGCTCACCACACAGATACGCAGTATTTT
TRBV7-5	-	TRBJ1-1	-	CVRSLDRMNTEAFF	TGTGTCAGAAGCCTTGACAGGATGAACACTGAAGCTTTCTTT
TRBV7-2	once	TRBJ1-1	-	CASRPPRNTEAFF	TGTGCCAGCAGACCGCCCAGGAACACTGAAGCTTTCTTT
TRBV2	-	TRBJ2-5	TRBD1	CASSERTGYQETQYF	TGTGCCAGCAGTGAACGGACAGGGTACCAAGAGACCCAGTACTTC
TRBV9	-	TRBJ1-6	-	CASSPLDSPLHF	TGTGCCAGCAGCCCCTTAGATTCACCCCTCCACTTT
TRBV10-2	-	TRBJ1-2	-	CASSDTGTHFVSYTF	TGCGCCAGCAGTGACACCGGGACACATTTCGTGAGCTACACCTTC
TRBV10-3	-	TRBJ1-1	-	CAISGTPGGTEAFF	TGTGCCATCAGCGGGACACCCGGTGGGACTGAAGCTTTCTTT